The entry below describes one T cell receptor (beta chain). Its recognized antigen is unknown. Base qualities are not at hand, and no much larger clone is one base apart. The sample holds other DNA sequences that translate to the same CDR3. Each collaborating institution followed its own protocols to collect whole blood in K2EDTA tubes. For TCRbeta analysis, collaborator samples were shipped as frozen whole blood, as isolated PBMCs, or as DNA extracted from either sample type. These data originate in a study of blood T cell repertoires in COVID-19 (dated by TCRdb to 2020 to 2021). The study in broad terms: Samples from collaborators originated in the United States, Italy and Spain and spanned both the acute and convalescent phases of COVID-19. The material from the prospective study consisted of cDNA or gDNA derived from T cells, B-cell-depleted T cells, or PBMCs. Where available, HLA class I and class II types were obtained from metadata supplied by the sample provider rather than from assay-based typing. Nearly every sample came with metadata listing a de-identified subject ID, COVID-19 status, age in years and sex. The samples were drawn from two sources: the first 160 participants of the ongoing ImmuneRACE study, and 1,000 to 1,500 subjects contributed by 6 global collaborators. A freely available public database, intended as a resource for researchers studying the immune response to SARS-CoV-2, is where the repertoires were released. Subjects who had been exposed to COVID-19, were actively infected with it, or had recovered from it provided the deeply sampled blood TCRbeta repertoires that made up the dataset.

Study-wide conclusions, independent of this receptor: How much clinical and demographic metadata was included differed by source and by participant, and the metadata was provided uncurated.

The immunoSEQ Assay, a bias-controlled multiplex PCR, was used to amplify TCRbeta CDR3 regions from genomic DNA. Per the authors' processing: The number of nucleated cells in each sample was estimated by amplification of reference gene primers within the assay. To quantify the absolute abundance of each unique TCRbeta CDR3 rearrangement, sequence reads were collapsed and filtered. For each sample, productive Simpson clonality was calculated by taking the square root of Simpson's diversity index across productive rearrangements. Imported from immuneACCESS, the table was reduced by TCRdb to in-frame sequences with V and J called. These copies leave out some clones; in studies compared against another copy, an unresolved V gene accounts for under half, and the cause of the remainder is not known. V and J calls and clone size follow that table, whereas D and trimming were derived from the DNA. The sample records some 160,000 clones, about four fifths of which are singletons. The ten largest clonotypes hold about 15% of the sample.

Clipping removes 5 bases from V and 2 bases from J, with 3 as the unmatched junction base count. CDR1 and CDR2 were assigned from the germline V gene as SNHLY and FYNNEI. The CDR3 runs 14 residues from the cysteine to the phenylalanine. This entry keeps only the CDR3 DNA: 42 bases, framed from base 1. Source material: peripheral blood. This TCR was sampled from a woman older than 75 with acute or convalescent COVID-19. The chain is assembled from TRBV2 and TRBJ1-1, and TRBD1 matches 9 of the central bases. The CDR3 region: CASSLTGGNTEAFF. The bases are TGTGCCAGCAGTCTAACAGGGGGCAACACTGAAGCTTTCTTT.